Sequencing of this T cell receptor (beta chain) was carried out in a study of cytomegalovirus exposure and HLA in healthy donors. Overall study results and limits: The authors enumerated roughly 180 TCR beta chains as linked to cytomegalovirus. Trimming of TCR beta V- and J-genes showed a link, identified in a later analysis, to a missense DCLRE1C variant.

Trimming took 6 bases from V and 5 from J, leaving 10 bases between them. Germline V gene data show CDR1 as MDHEN and CDR2 as SYDVKM. CDR3 length equals 12 residues. The PCR made use of 60 Vbeta and 13 Jbeta primers. TCRdb's copy holds only in-frame clones and misses some; the assay was immunoSEQ multiplex PCR. The table lists over 200,000 clones, over 60% of them singletons. Concerning this clone: Its antigen is not known.

The genes are TRBV28 and TRBJ1-1; perhaps TRBD1 as D (5 bases). Sequences were obtained from PBMCs. The sequence came from a male donor in good health and CMV-seronegative. CDR3 in amino acids: CASRPGRTEAFF. Written as DNA, the CDR3 is TGTGCCAGCAGACCAGGGAGGACTGAAGCTTTCTTT.